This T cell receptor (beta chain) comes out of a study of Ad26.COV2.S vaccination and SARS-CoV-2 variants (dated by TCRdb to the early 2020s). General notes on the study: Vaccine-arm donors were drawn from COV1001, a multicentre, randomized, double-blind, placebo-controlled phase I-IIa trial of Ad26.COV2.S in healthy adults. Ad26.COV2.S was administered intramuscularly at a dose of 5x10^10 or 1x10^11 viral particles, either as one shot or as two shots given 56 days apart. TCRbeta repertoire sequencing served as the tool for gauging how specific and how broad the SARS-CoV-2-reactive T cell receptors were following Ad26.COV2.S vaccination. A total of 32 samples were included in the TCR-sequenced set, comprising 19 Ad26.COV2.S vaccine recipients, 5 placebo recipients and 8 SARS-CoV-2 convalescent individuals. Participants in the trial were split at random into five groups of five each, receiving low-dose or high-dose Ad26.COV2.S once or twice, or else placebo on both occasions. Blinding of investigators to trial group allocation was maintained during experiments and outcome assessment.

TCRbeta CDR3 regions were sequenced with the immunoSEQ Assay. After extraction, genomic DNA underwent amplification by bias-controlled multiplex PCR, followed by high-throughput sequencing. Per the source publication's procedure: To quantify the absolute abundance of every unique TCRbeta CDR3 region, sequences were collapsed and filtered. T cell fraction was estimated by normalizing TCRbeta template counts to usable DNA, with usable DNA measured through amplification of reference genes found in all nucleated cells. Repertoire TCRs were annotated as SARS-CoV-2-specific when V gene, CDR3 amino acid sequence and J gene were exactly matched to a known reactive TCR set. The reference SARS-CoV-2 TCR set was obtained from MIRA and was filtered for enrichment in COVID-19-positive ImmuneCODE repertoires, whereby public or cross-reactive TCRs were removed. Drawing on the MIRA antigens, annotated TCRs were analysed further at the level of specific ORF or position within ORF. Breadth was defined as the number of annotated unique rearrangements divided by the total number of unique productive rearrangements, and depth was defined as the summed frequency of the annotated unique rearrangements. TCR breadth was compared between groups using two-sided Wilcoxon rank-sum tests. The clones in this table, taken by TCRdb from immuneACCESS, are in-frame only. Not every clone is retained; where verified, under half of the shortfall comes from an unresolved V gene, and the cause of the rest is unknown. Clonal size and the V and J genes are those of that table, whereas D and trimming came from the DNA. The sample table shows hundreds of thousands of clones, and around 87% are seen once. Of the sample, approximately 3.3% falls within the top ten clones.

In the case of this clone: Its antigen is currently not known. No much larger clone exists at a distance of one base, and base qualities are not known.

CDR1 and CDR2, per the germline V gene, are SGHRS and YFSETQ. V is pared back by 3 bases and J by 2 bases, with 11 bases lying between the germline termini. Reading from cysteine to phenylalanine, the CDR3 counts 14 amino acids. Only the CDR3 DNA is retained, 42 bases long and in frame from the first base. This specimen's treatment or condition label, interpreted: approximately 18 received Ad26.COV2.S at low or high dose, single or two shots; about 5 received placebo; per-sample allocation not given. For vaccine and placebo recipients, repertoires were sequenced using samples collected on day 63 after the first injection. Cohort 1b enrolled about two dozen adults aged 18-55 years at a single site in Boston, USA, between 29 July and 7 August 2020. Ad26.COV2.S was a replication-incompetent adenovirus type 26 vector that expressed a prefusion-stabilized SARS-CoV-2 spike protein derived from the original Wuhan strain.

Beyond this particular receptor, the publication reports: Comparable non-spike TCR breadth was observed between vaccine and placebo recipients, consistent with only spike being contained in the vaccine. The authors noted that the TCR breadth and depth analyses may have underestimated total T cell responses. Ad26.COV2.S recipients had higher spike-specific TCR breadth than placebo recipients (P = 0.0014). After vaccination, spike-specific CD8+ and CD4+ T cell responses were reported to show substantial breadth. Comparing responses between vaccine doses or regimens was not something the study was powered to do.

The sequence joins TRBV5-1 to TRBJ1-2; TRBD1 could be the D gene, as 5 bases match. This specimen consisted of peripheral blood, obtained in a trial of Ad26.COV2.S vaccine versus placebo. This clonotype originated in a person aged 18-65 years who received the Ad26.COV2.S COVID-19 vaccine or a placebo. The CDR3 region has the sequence CASSSNGANYGYTF. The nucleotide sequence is TGCGCCAGCAGCTCCAACGGGGCAAACTATGGCTACACCTTC.